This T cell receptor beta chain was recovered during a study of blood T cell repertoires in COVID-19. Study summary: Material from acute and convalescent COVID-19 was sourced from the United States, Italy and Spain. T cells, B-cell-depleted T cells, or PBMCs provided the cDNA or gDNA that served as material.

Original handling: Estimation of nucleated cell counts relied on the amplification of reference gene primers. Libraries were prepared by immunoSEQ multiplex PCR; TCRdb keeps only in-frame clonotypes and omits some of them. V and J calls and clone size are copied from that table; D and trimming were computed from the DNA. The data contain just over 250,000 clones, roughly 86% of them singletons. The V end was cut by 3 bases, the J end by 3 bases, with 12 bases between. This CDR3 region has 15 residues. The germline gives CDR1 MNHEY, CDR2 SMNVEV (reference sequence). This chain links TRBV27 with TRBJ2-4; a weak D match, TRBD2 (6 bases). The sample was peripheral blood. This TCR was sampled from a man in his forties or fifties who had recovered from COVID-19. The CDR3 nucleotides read TGTGCCAGCAGTTTCGTAAAGGGAGGCAAAAACATTCAGTACTTC. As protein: CASSFVKGGKNIQYF.